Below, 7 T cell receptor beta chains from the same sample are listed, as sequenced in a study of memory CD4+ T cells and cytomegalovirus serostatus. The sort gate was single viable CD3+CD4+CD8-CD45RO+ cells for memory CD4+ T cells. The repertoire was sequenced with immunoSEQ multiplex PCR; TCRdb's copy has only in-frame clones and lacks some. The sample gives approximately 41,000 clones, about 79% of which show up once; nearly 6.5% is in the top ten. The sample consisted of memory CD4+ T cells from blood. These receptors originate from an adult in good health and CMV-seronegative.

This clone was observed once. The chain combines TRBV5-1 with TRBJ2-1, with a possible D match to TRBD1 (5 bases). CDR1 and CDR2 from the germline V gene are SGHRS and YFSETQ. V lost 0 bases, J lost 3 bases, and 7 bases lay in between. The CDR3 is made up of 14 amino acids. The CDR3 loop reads CASSLEQGYNEQFF. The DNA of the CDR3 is TGCGCCAGCAGCTTGGAGCAGGGCTACAATGAGCAGTTCTTC. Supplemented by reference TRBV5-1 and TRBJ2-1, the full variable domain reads KAGVTQTPRYLIKTRGQQVTLSCSPISGHRSVSWYQQTPGQGLQFLFEYFSETQRNKGNFPGRFSGRQFSNSRSEMNVSTLELGDSALYLCASSLEQGYNEQFFGPGTRLTVL.

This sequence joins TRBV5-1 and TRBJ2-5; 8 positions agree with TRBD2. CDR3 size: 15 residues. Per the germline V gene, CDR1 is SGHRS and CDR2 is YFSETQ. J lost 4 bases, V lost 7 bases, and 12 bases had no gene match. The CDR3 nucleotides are TGCGCCAGCCGGTGGAGCGGGAGTTGGCGAGAGACCCAGTACTTC. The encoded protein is CASRWSGSWRETQYF. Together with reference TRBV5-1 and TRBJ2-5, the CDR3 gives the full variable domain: KAGVTQTPRYLIKTRGQQVTLSCSPISGHRSVSWYQQTPGQGLQFLFEYFSETQRNKGNFPGRFSGRQFSNSRSEMNVSTLELGDSALYLCASRWSGSWRETQYFGPGTRLLVL.

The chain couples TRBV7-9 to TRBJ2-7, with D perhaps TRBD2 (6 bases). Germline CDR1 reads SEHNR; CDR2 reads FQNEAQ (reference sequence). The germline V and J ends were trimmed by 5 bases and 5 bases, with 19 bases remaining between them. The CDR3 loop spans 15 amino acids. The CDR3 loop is CASSPRGSGSHEQYF. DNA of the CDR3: TGTGCCAGCAGCCCCCGGGGTAGCGGTTCGCACGAGCAGTACTTC.

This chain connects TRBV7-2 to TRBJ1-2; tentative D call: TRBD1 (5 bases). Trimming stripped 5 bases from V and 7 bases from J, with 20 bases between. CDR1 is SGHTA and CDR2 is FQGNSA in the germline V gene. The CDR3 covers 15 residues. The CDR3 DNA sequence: TGTGCCAGCAGCGAGCGGTCCGGGAGGGGACCTGGCTACACCTTC. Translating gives CASSERSGRGPGYTF.

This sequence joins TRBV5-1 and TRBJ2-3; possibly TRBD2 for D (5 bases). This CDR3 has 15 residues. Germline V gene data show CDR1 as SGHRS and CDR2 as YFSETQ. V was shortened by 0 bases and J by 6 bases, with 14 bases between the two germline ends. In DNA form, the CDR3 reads TGCGCCAGCAGCTTGGTGGGCGGGCGCTCGGATACGCAGTATTTT. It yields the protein CASSLVGGRSDTQYF.

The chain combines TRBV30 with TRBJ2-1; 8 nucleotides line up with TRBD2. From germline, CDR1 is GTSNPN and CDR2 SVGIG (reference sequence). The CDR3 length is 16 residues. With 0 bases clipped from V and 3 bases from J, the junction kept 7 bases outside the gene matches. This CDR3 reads CAWSVLASGYYNEQFF. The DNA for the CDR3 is TGTGCCTGGAGTGTACTCGCTAGCGGGTACTACAATGAGCAGTTCTTC. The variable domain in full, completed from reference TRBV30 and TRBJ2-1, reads SQTIHQWPATLVQPVGSPLSLECTVEGTSNPNLYWYRQAAGRGLQLLFYSVGIGQISSEVPQNLSASRPQDRQFILSSKKLLLSDSGFYLCAWSVLASGYYNEQFFGPGTRLTVL.

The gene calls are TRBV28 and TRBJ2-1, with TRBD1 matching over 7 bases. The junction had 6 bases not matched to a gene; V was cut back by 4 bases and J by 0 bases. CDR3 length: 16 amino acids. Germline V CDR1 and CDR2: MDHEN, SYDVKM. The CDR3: CASSSATGSSYNEQFF. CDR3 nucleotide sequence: TGTGCCAGCAGTTCAGCGACAGGGAGCTCCTACAATGAGCAGTTCTTC.